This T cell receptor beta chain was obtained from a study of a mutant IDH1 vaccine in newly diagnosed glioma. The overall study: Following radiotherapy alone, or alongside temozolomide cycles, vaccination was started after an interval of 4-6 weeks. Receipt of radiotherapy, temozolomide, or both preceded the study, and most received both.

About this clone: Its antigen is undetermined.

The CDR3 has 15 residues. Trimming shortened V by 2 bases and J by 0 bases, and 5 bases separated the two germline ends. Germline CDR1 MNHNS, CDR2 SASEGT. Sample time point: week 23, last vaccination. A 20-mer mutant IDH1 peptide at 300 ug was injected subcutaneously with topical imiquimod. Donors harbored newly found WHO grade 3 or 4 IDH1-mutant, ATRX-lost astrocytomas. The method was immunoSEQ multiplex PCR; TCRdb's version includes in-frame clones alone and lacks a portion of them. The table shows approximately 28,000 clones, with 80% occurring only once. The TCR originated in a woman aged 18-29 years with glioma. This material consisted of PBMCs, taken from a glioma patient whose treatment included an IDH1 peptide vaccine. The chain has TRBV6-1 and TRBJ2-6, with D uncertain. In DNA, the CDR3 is TGTGCCAGCAGTGAAAGTATCTCTGGGGCCAACGTCCTGACTTTC. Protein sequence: CASSESISGANVLTF.